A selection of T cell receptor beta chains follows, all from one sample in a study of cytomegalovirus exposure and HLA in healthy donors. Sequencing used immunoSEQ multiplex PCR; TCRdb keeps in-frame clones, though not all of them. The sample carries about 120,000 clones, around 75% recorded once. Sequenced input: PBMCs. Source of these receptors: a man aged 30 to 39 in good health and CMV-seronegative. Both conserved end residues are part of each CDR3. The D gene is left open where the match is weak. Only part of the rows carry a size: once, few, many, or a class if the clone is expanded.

cdr3_nt: TGCAGTGCCATGCGAGGCATTACGCAGTATTTT
cdr3_aa: CSAMRGITQYF
v_call: TRBV20-1
d_call: .
cdr3_length: 11
clone_size: .
j_call: TRBJ2-3

cdr3_nt: TGCGCCAGCAGCCAAGACGGCGGGGCAGCCCATAGCACAGATACGCAGTATTTT
cdr3_aa: CASSQDGGAAHSTDTQYF
v_call: TRBV4-1
d_call: .
cdr3_length: 18
clone_size: .
j_call: TRBJ2-3

cdr3_nt: TGCGCCAGCAGCTTAGCCTCCTATAATTCACCCCTCCACTTT
cdr3_aa: CASSLASYNSPLHF
v_call: TRBV5-1
d_call: .
cdr3_length: 14
clone_size: .
j_call: TRBJ1-6

cdr3_nt: TGTGCCAGCAGTTTGGGTAGCGGGGGGGCCGGGGAGCAGTACTTC
cdr3_aa: CASSLGSGGAGEQYF
v_call: TRBV28
d_call: TRBD2
cdr3_length: 15
clone_size: .
j_call: TRBJ2-7

cdr3_nt: TGTGCCAGCAGCTTATCTAGTCCCACCTACGAGCAGTACTTC
cdr3_aa: CASSLSSPTYEQYF
v_call: TRBV7-2
d_call: .
cdr3_length: 14
clone_size: .
j_call: TRBJ2-7

cdr3_nt: TGTGCCAGCAGCCCTCCGCGGTTTGGCGGGGAATACCAAGAGACCCAGTACTTC
cdr3_aa: CASSPPRFGGEYQETQYF
v_call: TRBV13
d_call: .
cdr3_length: 18
clone_size: .
j_call: TRBJ2-5

cdr3_nt: TGTGCCAGTAGTATCACCCAGCGGGGAGCTAGCACAGATACGCAGTATTTT
cdr3_aa: CASSITQRGASTDTQYF
v_call: TRBV19
d_call: TRBD2
cdr3_length: 17
clone_size: .
j_call: TRBJ2-3

cdr3_nt: TGTGCCAGCAGCGTGACGGGACAGACCGGGGAGCTGTTTTTT
cdr3_aa: CASSVTGQTGELFF
v_call: TRBV9
d_call: TRBD1
cdr3_length: 14
clone_size: .
j_call: TRBJ2-2

cdr3_nt: TGTGCCAGCAGCTTGGCAGGGGGCGCGGTCCCTGAAGCTTTCTTT
cdr3_aa: CASSLAGGAVPEAFF
v_call: TRBV5-4
d_call: TRBD1
cdr3_length: 15
clone_size: .
j_call: TRBJ1-1

cdr3_nt: TGTGCCAGCAGCTTAGTCGGGGTACTCTCCCGCCAAAGCTCCTACGAGCAGTACTTC
cdr3_aa: CASSLVGVLSRQSSYEQYF
v_call: TRBV11-2
d_call: .
cdr3_length: 19
clone_size: .
j_call: TRBJ2-7

cdr3_nt: TGTGCCATCAACAGACAGGATAATTCACCCCTCCACTTT
cdr3_aa: CAINRQDNSPLHF
v_call: TRBV2
d_call: .
cdr3_length: 13
clone_size: .
j_call: TRBJ1-6

cdr3_nt: TGTGCCAGTAGTATAGATATGGACAGGGGATTCATGAACACTGAAGCTTTCTTT
cdr3_aa: CASSIDMDRGFMNTEAFF
v_call: TRBV19
d_call: TRBD1
cdr3_length: 18
clone_size: .
j_call: TRBJ1-1

cdr3_nt: TGCGCCAGCAGCTTGGGACAATCAGAGACCCAGTACTTC
cdr3_aa: CASSLGQSETQYF
v_call: TRBV5-1
d_call: .
cdr3_length: 13
clone_size: .
j_call: TRBJ2-5

cdr3_nt: TGCGCCAGCAGCCAAGATGGGGGGGGCGCGGCCCTCCACTTT
cdr3_aa: CASSQDGGGAALHF
v_call: TRBV4-1
d_call: .
cdr3_length: 14
clone_size: .
j_call: TRBJ1-6

cdr3_nt: TGTGCCAGTAGATCCCCCAGAGAGACCCAGTACTTC
cdr3_aa: CASRSPRETQYF
v_call: TRBV19
d_call: .
cdr3_length: 12
clone_size: .
j_call: TRBJ2-5

cdr3_nt: TGTGCCAGCAGGTGGGGAACAGGGGCTTACAATGAGCAGTTCTTC
cdr3_aa: CASRWGTGAYNEQFF
v_call: TRBV5-6
d_call: TRBD1
cdr3_length: 15
clone_size: few
j_call: TRBJ2-1

cdr3_nt: TGCAGCGCCTCCGGGACTTCCCCTAGTGAGCAGTACTTC
cdr3_aa: CSASGTSPSEQYF
v_call: TRBV29-1
d_call: .
cdr3_length: 13
clone_size: .
j_call: TRBJ2-7

cdr3_nt: TGTGCCTGGAGTCCAGGACAGGGCGATCAGCCCCAGCATTTT
cdr3_aa: CAWSPGQGDQPQHF
v_call: TRBV30
d_call: TRBD1
cdr3_length: 14
clone_size: .
j_call: TRBJ1-5

cdr3_nt: TGCAGCGTGAAGCGGGGGGACACCTACGAGCAGTACTTC
cdr3_aa: CSVKRGDTYEQYF
v_call: TRBV29-1
d_call: TRBD2
cdr3_length: 13
clone_size: once
j_call: TRBJ2-7

cdr3_nt: TGTGCCAACCCACGGGACACTGAAGCTTTCTTT
cdr3_aa: CANPRDTEAFF
v_call: TRBV2
d_call: .
cdr3_length: 11
clone_size: .
j_call: TRBJ1-1

cdr3_nt: TGTGCCAGCAGCTTAGAGGGCACTAGTGAGCAGTTCTTC
cdr3_aa: CASSLEGTSEQFF
v_call: TRBV7-9
d_call: .
cdr3_length: 13
clone_size: .
j_call: TRBJ2-1

cdr3_nt: TGTGCCAGCAGTGAAACGAGGGGGGGGGCCTACGAGCAGTACTTC
cdr3_aa: CASSETRGGAYEQYF
v_call: TRBV6-1
d_call: .
cdr3_length: 15
clone_size: .
j_call: TRBJ2-7

cdr3_nt: TGTGCCACCAGCAGGGACAGGGGGCCGGCCGGGGAGCTGTTTTTT
cdr3_aa: CATSRDRGPAGELFF
v_call: TRBV15
d_call: TRBD1
cdr3_length: 15
clone_size: .
j_call: TRBJ2-2

cdr3_nt: TGTGCCAGCAGCCCGACATATTTTCAGGGCTACACCTTC
cdr3_aa: CASSPTYFQGYTF
v_call: TRBV7-2
d_call: .
cdr3_length: 13
clone_size: .
j_call: TRBJ1-2

cdr3_nt: TGCGCCAGCAGCCAAGATCTGAGGGATAAGCCCCAGCATTTT
cdr3_aa: CASSQDLRDKPQHF
v_call: TRBV4-1
d_call: .
cdr3_length: 14
clone_size: .
j_call: TRBJ1-5

cdr3_nt: TGCGCCAGCAGCGAGGTGGGGACAGACGGGTGGCATTTT
cdr3_aa: CASSEVGTDGWHF
v_call: TRBV5-1
d_call: TRBD1
cdr3_length: 13
clone_size: few
j_call: TRBJ1-5

cdr3_nt: TGCGCCAGCAGCTCGACTAGCGTCGATACGCAGTATTTT
cdr3_aa: CASSSTSVDTQYF
v_call: TRBV5-1
d_call: TRBD2
cdr3_length: 13
clone_size: .
j_call: TRBJ2-3

cdr3_nt: TGTGCCAGCAGCCAACTACGATCGAAGCTGTATGGCTACACCTTC
cdr3_aa: CASSQLRSKLYGYTF
v_call: TRBV6-1
d_call: .
cdr3_length: 15
clone_size: few
j_call: TRBJ1-2

cdr3_nt: TGCGCCAGCAGCTTGGGCCTTAGGGAGGCTAATTCACCCCTCCACTTT
cdr3_aa: CASSLGLREANSPLHF
v_call: TRBV5-1
d_call: .
cdr3_length: 16
clone_size: .
j_call: TRBJ1-6

cdr3_nt: TGTGCCAGCAGCATCACTTCTAACTATGGCTACACCTTC
cdr3_aa: CASSITSNYGYTF
v_call: TRBV6-5
d_call: .
cdr3_length: 13
clone_size: .
j_call: TRBJ1-2

cdr3_nt: TGTGCCAGCAGTTACCACAGGGAGCGAACTACCAATGAGCAGTTCTTC
cdr3_aa: CASSYHRERTTNEQFF
v_call: TRBV6-7
d_call: .
cdr3_length: 16
clone_size: once
j_call: TRBJ2-1

cdr3_nt: TGCGCCAGCAGTGACCCCCGGGGCACAGATACGCAGTATTTT
cdr3_aa: CASSDPRGTDTQYF
v_call: TRBV10-1
d_call: .
cdr3_length: 14
clone_size: .
j_call: TRBJ2-3

cdr3_nt: TGTGCCAGCAGTGAGGTGAGCTCTGGGGCCAACGTCCTGACTTTC
cdr3_aa: CASSEVSSGANVLTF
v_call: TRBV6-1
d_call: .
cdr3_length: 15
clone_size: .
j_call: TRBJ2-6

cdr3_nt: TGTGCCAGCAGCTCCGGGTTAACACGGAACTATGGCTACACCTTC
cdr3_aa: CASSSGLTRNYGYTF
v_call: TRBV12-1
d_call: .
cdr3_length: 15
clone_size: .
j_call: TRBJ1-2

cdr3_nt: TGCGCCAGCTTCAGGGGGACAGGGCCCACTGGGGCCAACGTCCTGACTTTC
cdr3_aa: CASFRGTGPTGANVLTF
v_call: TRBV5-1
d_call: TRBD1
cdr3_length: 17
clone_size: .
j_call: TRBJ2-6

cdr3_nt: TGTGCCAGCAGCTTAAGCAGGGAAAATCAGCCCCAGCATTTT
cdr3_aa: CASSLSRENQPQHF
v_call: TRBV7-2
d_call: .
cdr3_length: 14
clone_size: .
j_call: TRBJ1-5

cdr3_nt: TGCGCCAGCACCGCTTCTATTTTGGGGAGGGGTGATACGCAGTATTTT
cdr3_aa: CASTASILGRGDTQYF
v_call: TRBV5-1
d_call: TRBD2
cdr3_length: 16
clone_size: .
j_call: TRBJ2-3

cdr3_nt: TGTGCCATCAGTGAGGGGGAGGCAGGGCAAGAGACCCAGTACTTC
cdr3_aa: CAISEGEAGQETQYF
v_call: TRBV10-3
d_call: .
cdr3_length: 15
clone_size: .
j_call: TRBJ2-5

cdr3_nt: TGTGCCAGCAGCCCCCAGGGACAGCGAATAAGCTCCTACGAGCAGTACTTC
cdr3_aa: CASSPQGQRISSYEQYF
v_call: TRBV9
d_call: TRBD1
cdr3_length: 17
clone_size: .
j_call: TRBJ2-7

cdr3_nt: TGTGCCAGCAGCCAGGAGCCCCGGGGGGGTAGCACAGATACGCAGTATTTT
cdr3_aa: CASSQEPRGGSTDTQYF
v_call: TRBV4-2
d_call: TRBD2
cdr3_length: 17
clone_size: .
j_call: TRBJ2-3

cdr3_nt: TGTGCCAGCAGCCAGGGGGGGACAGGGGCATTAGGCTACACCTTC
cdr3_aa: CASSQGGTGALGYTF
v_call: TRBV28
d_call: TRBD1
cdr3_length: 15
clone_size: .
j_call: TRBJ1-2

cdr3_nt: TGTTCCAGCAGCGGCGGACAGGGGTCCTACGAGCAGTACTTC
cdr3_aa: CSSSGGQGSYEQYF
v_call: TRBV7-9
d_call: TRBD1
cdr3_length: 14
clone_size: .
j_call: TRBJ2-7

cdr3_nt: TGTGCCAGCAGTTTTCGGGCCGGGGGCTATGGCTACACCTTC
cdr3_aa: CASSFRAGGYGYTF
v_call: TRBV27
d_call: .
cdr3_length: 14
clone_size: few
j_call: TRBJ1-2

cdr3_nt: TGCGCCAGCAGCTTGGCGGGGACAGGGGGGTTCTTC
cdr3_aa: CASSLAGTGGFF
v_call: TRBV5-1
d_call: TRBD1
cdr3_length: 12
clone_size: .
j_call: TRBJ2-1

cdr3_nt: TGTGCCAGCAGTTACGAGGGAGGGGGGTCTTTGGACGAGCAGTACTTC
cdr3_aa: CASSYEGGGSLDEQYF
v_call: TRBV6-5
d_call: .
cdr3_length: 16
clone_size: .
j_call: TRBJ2-7

cdr3_nt: TGTGCCAGCAGCTTGGGACAGGGGCAAGGGGGGACCCAGTACTTC
cdr3_aa: CASSLGQGQGGTQYF
v_call: TRBV5-6
d_call: TRBD1
cdr3_length: 15
clone_size: .
j_call: TRBJ2-5

cdr3_nt: TGTGCCAGTAGTACCACTCTGACAGGGGCCAAAAACATTCAGTACTTC
cdr3_aa: CASSTTLTGAKNIQYF
v_call: TRBV19
d_call: TRBD1
cdr3_length: 16
clone_size: few
j_call: TRBJ2-4